This T cell receptor (beta chain) was recovered during a study of blood T cell repertoires in COVID-19. Study-wide context: The analysed material was cDNA or gDNA that came from T cells, B-cell-depleted T cells, or PBMCs.

Sequencing used immunoSEQ multiplex PCR; TCRdb keeps in-frame clones, though not all of them. The table includes about 45,000 clones, 83% detected once. This TCR was recovered from a man aged 80 or over in a cohort sampled during active COVID-19. Sequencing was carried out using peripheral blood.

CDR3 loop: CASSHWDRGSLYEQYF. The CDR3 DNA follows: TGCGCCAGCAGTCACTGGGACAGGGGTTCGTTATACGAGCAGTACTTC. The J gene is TRBJ2-7, the V gene TRBV23-1, with 10 nucleotides matching TRBD1. TRBV23-1 has ORF status, its function being uncertain. The ends lost 3 bases at V and 4 bases at J; junction bases unmatched: 9. The CDR3 is made up of 16 amino acids.